The 13 T cell receptor beta chains below were found in one sample sequenced in a study of blood T cell repertoires in COVID-19. Sequenced by immunoSEQ multiplex PCR; TCRdb stores in-frame clones only, minus some. The sample yields about 80,000 clones, 90% seen once. The specimen sequenced was peripheral blood. All receptors come from a woman aged 80 or over with active or convalescent COVID-19.

The rearrangement joins TRBV18 to TRBJ1-5; no clear D. This CDR3 has 13 amino acids. Germline CDR1 KGHSH, CDR2 LQKENI. The V and J ends lost 5 bases and 6 bases respectively, with 11 bases between them. The CDR3 region has the DNA TGTGCCAGCTCAAGGCTCGAGGGTCAGCCCCAGCATTTT. Encoded protein: CASSRLEGQPQHF.

J is TRBJ2-1 and V is TRBV3-1 (or the pseudogene TRBV3-2); D possibly corresponds to TRBD1 (5 bases). This CDR3 comprises 17 residues. Germline loops: CDR1 LGHDT, CDR2 YNNKEL (reference sequence). V lost 0 bases, J lost 2 bases, and 14 bases lay in between. In nucleotides, the CDR3 is TGTGCCAGCAGCCAAGACCTGGTGGCAGGGACCTACAATGAGCAGTTCTTC. This encodes CASSQDLVAGTYNEQFF.

This chain joins TRBV7-9 and TRBJ2-2; unclear D gene. CDR3 length: 13 amino acids. Trimming removed 4 bases at V and 3 bases at J, with 6 bases between. In germline, CDR1 is SEHNR, CDR2 FQNEAQ (reference sequence). The CDR3 reads CASSSRDTGELFF. The CDR3 nucleotides read TGTGCCAGCAGCTCCCGCGACACCGGGGAGCTGTTTTTT.

This chain connects TRBV4-1 to TRBJ1-2; maybe TRBD1 (6 bases). Trimming took off 4 bases at V and 0 bases at J, with 21 bases between the two ends. The CDR3 loop spans 18 amino acids. Germline V gives CDR1 MGHRA, CDR2 YSYEKL. The CDR3 DNA sequence: TGCGCCAGCAGCCCCGACAGGTTGGGGATAAATACTAACTATGGCTACACCTTC. Translated: CASSPDRLGINTNYGYTF.

This chain uses TRBV28 with TRBJ1-1, with a possible D match to TRBD1 (5 bases). CDR3 length: 16 residues. V was trimmed by 5 bases and J by 5 bases, leaving 21 bases between them. Germline values: CDR1 MDHEN, CDR2 SYDVKM. CDR3 nucleotides: TGTGCCAGCAGTCGACCCCGGGACTTTACTGGAACTGAAGCTTTCTTT. This codes for CASSRPRDFTGTEAFF.

Notes on this clone: Other DNA sequences in the same sample also yield this CDR3. This chain connects TRBV5-4 to TRBJ2-3; tentatively, D is TRBD2 (6 bases). CDR3 length: 17 amino acids. V was clipped by 4 bases and J by 1 base, with 19 bases between them. The V gene's germline CDR1 is SGHNT and CDR2 YYREEE (reference sequence). DNA for the CDR3: TGTGCCAGCAGCCCCAGACCGGGGGTGGTCGGCACAGATACGCAGTATTTT. As protein: CASSPRPGVVGTDTQYF.

Concerning this clone: The junction departs from the called germline gene at one end, perhaps through a read error. The chain is built from TRBV28 and TRBJ1-1; D is ambiguous. CDR3 length equals 15 residues. The germline V gene encodes CDR1 MDHEN and CDR2 SYDVKM. This chain's CDR3 is CASSLLPPLLGESFF. As DNA, the CDR3 is TGTGCCAGCAGCTTATTACCGCCCTTATTGGGCGAGTCTTTCTTT.

The chain recombines TRBV30 with TRBJ2-1; 7 bases match TRBD2. Germline trimming cut 4 bases from V and 10 bases from J; bases unmatched to any gene: 13. Germline-derived CDR1 and CDR2 are GTSNPN and SVGIG (reference sequence). CDR3 length: 14 residues. The CDR3 DNA is TGTGCCTGGACCCGGATCTTACCGGGGGGAGAGCAGTTCTTC. It codes for CAWTRILPGGEQFF.

The chain joins TRBV19 to TRBJ1-5, with 10 bases lining up with TRBD1. With 5 bases clipped from V and 7 bases from J, the junction kept 8 bases outside the gene matches. Looked up from germline, CDR1 is LNHDA and CDR2 is SQIVND (reference sequence). The CDR3 totals 15 residues. CDR3 amino acids: CASSGGQGFSQPQHF. In DNA, the CDR3 is TGTGCCAGTAGTGGGGGACAGGGGTTCTCCCAGCCCCAGCATTTT.

The chain couples TRBV5-6 to TRBJ2-1; perhaps TRBD2 as D (5 bases). The CDR3 loop spans 14 amino acids. The V end was cut by 1 base, the J end by 7 bases, with 12 bases between. In germline, CDR1 is SGHDT, CDR2 YYEEEE. The CDR3 nucleotides read TGTGCCAGCAGCTTGACCCCGGCGGGTAATGAGCAGTTCTTC. Its translation is CASSLTPAGNEQFF.

J is TRBJ1-1 and V is TRBV6-5; TRBD1 aligns across 7 bases. In germline, CDR1 is MNHEY, CDR2 SVGAGI. Trimming at V came to 2 bases and at J to 6 bases, leaving 6 bases not matched to a gene. This CDR3 has 14 residues. CDR3 DNA sequence: TGTGCCAGCAGTTACGGGTGGGGACAGCCTGAAGCTTTCTTT. Translating it yields CASSYGWGQPEAFF.

V gene TRBV7-9 combines with J gene TRBJ1-1; TRBD1 matches 7 bases. Trimming removed 0 bases from V and 6 bases from J; junction bases left unmatched: 7. Germline V lookup: CDR1 SEHNR, CDR2 FQNEAQ (reference sequence). The CDR3 covers 15 residues. The CDR3 spells CASSLASRQGPEAFF. The DNA of the CDR3 is TGTGCCAGCAGCTTAGCCTCTAGACAGGGTCCTGAAGCTTTCTTT.

This clone was observed many times. The DNA for the CDR3 is TGTGCCAGCAGCTTCGGACAGGGATGGGGAAACACCATATATTTT. It translates to CASSFGQGWGNTIYF. The chain couples TRBV7-9 to TRBJ1-3; 8 bases fit TRBD1. In germline, CDR1 is SEHNR, CDR2 FQNEAQ (reference sequence). After removal of 3 bases from V and 4 bases from J, the junction contained 5 bases not matched to a gene. This CDR3 spans 15 amino acids.